A selection of T cell receptor beta chains follows, all from one sample in a study of early T cells in non-severe SARS-CoV-2 infection. TCRdb reprocessed the 5' RACE reads with MiXCR, giving one entry per CDR3 protein. The profile shows about 39,000 distinct CDR3 sequences, 5.5% to 7% of them singletons. The source material was whole blood, sampled at baseline. All receptors come from an adult who was a healthcare worker with PCR-confirmed SARS-CoV-2 infection or an uninfected control (not recorded which). Both conserved end residues are part of each CDR3. The D gene is left open where the match is weak. Clone size appears in some rows only: once, few, many, or a class for an expanded clone.

>.|many|TRBJ2-7|TRBV29-1
CSVEYGAREQYF
TGCAGCGTTGAGTACGGGGCGCGTGAGCAGTACTTC
>TRBD2|many|TRBJ2-1|TRBV6-1
CASSEGLARGGEQFF
TGTGCCAGCAGTGAAGGACTAGCGAGGGGGGGTGAGCAGTTCTTC
>.|many|TRBJ2-3|TRBV11-1
CASSLSGGILDTQYF
TGTGCCAGCAGCCTTTCTGGCGGGATCCTAGATACGCAGTATTTT
>.|many|TRBJ2-5|TRBV2
CASSEITPQETQYF
TGTGCCAGCAGTGAAATTACACCCCAAGAGACCCAGTACTTC
>.|many|TRBJ1-3|TRBV3-1
CASSQGGGNTIYF
TGTGCCAGCAGCCAAGGGGGAGGAAACACCATATATTTT
>TRBD1|many|TRBJ1-2|TRBV5-4
CASSLAGTGAAVGGYTF
TGTGCCAGCAGCTTGGCCGGGACAGGGGCGGCCGTGGGAGGCTACACCTTC
>.|many|TRBJ2-6|TRBV9
CASSVAATGANVLTF
TGTGCCAGCAGCGTAGCAGCGACAGGGGCCAACGTCCTGACTTTC
>TRBD1|many|TRBJ2-5|TRBV2
CASSEDRYQETQYF
TGTGCCAGCAGTGAGGACAGGTACCAAGAGACCCAGTACTTC
>.|many|TRBJ2-6|TRBV29-1
CSVRVGANVLTF
TGCAGCGTTAGGGTTGGGGCCAACGTCCTGACTTTC
>TRBD1|few|TRBJ2-7|TRBV3-1
CASSQHLRQGAISSYEQYF
TGTGCCAGCAGCCAACACCTCCGACAGGGGGCCATTAGCTCCTACGAGCAGTACTTC
>.|many|TRBJ2-5|TRBV11-3
CASSSDSGTQYF
TGTGCCAGCAGCTCGGACAGCGGGACCCAGTACTTC
>.|many|TRBJ2-7|TRBV14
CASSQEILSIEYF
TGTGCCAGCAGCCAAGAGATTCTATCGATAGAGTACTTC
>TRBD2|.|TRBJ2-1|TRBV7-2
CASSLVASGYNEQFF
TGTGCCAGCAGCTTAGTGGCTAGCGGATACAATGAGCAGTTCTTC
>.|.|TRBJ1-1|TRBV3-1
CACKGSTEAFF
TGTGCCTGCAAGGGGAGCACTGAAGCTTTCTTT
>.|many|TRBJ2-4|TRBV12-3/TRBV12-4
CASSLAGSKNIQYF
TGTGCCAGCAGTTTAGCGGGGTCCAAAAACATTCAGTACTTC
>.|many|TRBJ2-1|TRBV12-5
CASGPYSEQFF
TGTGCTAGTGGCCCATACAGTGAGCAGTTCTTC
>TRBD2|many|TRBJ2-1|TRBV7-9
CASSQTSGENNEQFF
TGTGCCAGCAGCCAGACTAGCGGGGAAAACAATGAGCAGTTCTTC
>TRBD1|many|TRBJ2-7|TRBV3-1
CASSQALGGPYEQYF
TGTGCCAGCAGCCAAGCTCTAGGGGGCCCCTACGAGCAGTACTTC
>.|many|TRBJ2-5|TRBV28
CASSSGSKGVLETQYF
TGTGCCAGCAGTTCCGGGTCCAAAGGGGTCCTGGAGACCCAGTACTTC
>TRBD1|many|TRBJ1-1|TRBV29-1
CSVIRDRGQSEAFF
TGCAGCGTTATCCGGGACAGGGGGCAAAGTGAAGCTTTCTTT
>TRBD2|many|TRBJ2-3|TRBV6-5
CASSYPGLGTDTQYF
TGTGCCAGCAGTTATCCGGGACTAGGCACAGATACGCAGTATTTT
>.|many|TRBJ2-3|TRBV11-2
CASSPGAATDTQYF
TGTGCCAGCAGCCCAGGGGCCGCCACAGATACGCAGTATTTT
>TRBD1|many|TRBJ1-5|TRBV27
CASSWDRDQPQHF
TGTGCCAGCAGTTGGGACAGAGATCAGCCCCAGCATTTT
>TRBD1|medium-sized|TRBJ2-2|TRBV6-6
CASSYEGAQSGELFF
TGTGCCAGCAGTTACGAGGGGGCGCAGAGCGGGGAGCTGTTTTTT
>TRBD1|many|TRBJ1-2|TRBV2
CASGRTGESGYTF
TGTGCCAGCGGACGGACAGGGGAATCTGGCTACACCTTC
>TRBD1|many|TRBJ2-1|TRBV6-1
CASREDRVSSYNEQFF
TGTGCCAGCAGAGAAGACAGGGTCAGCTCCTACAATGAGCAGTTCTTC
>TRBD2|many|TRBJ2-7|TRBV20-1
CSARRPSGVYEQYF
TGCAGTGCGAGACGTCCTAGCGGAGTCTACGAGCAGTACTTC
>TRBD1|many|TRBJ1-6|TRBV7-2
CASSYTGTGSYNSPLHF
TGTGCCAGCAGCTATACCGGGACAGGCTCCTATAATTCACCCCTCCACTTT
>.|many|TRBJ2-1|TRBV6-1
CASSKGGNEQFF
TGTGCCAGCAGTAAGGGAGGCAATGAGCAGTTCTTC
>TRBD1|many|TRBJ1-6|TRBV6-1
CASSGQGIPSPLHF
TGTGCCAGCAGCGGACAGGGGATTCCTTCACCCCTCCACTTT
>.|.|TRBJ2-4|TRBV19
CASSIGTRGNIQYF
TGTGCCAGTAGTATAGGAACACGGGGAAACATTCAGTACTTC
>.|many|TRBJ2-7|TRBV7-3
CASSLMGGHYEQYF
TGTGCCAGCAGCTTGATGGGGGGGCACTACGAGCAGTACTTC